This TCR beta chain is from a study of blood T cells in healthy people across ages. CDR3 length equals 13 residues. Next came a second PCR, run for about 7 to 11 cycles, which used a sample-barcoded 5' primer along with a J-beta primer mix. TCRdb called the 5' RACE reads again in MiXCR, with one record for every CDR3 protein. The data hold roughly 1.5 million distinct CDR3 sequences, with roughly 43% observed a single time. This clonotype appeared a few times. What it binds is not known. Findings of the study overall: The long-lived group displayed more naive CD4+ cells, plus higher diversity, than the aged donors did. Strong correlation linked observed beta diversity and percent naive T cells.

The individuals who served as donors were healthy Caucasians living in Russia, aged roughly 6 to 95. Isolated PBMCs totaled at least 7 million in each sample. The sequenced material came from blood. The chain is built from TRBV12-3 or TRBV12-4 and TRBJ2-5, with D perhaps matching TRBD1 (6 bases). TRBJ2-7 explains the end of the DNA better; the J call may be wrong. The sequence was collected from a woman aged 18-35 years in good health. The CDR3 spells CARGHHLLYEQYF. In DNA form, the CDR3 reads TGTGCCAGGGGACACCACCTTCTCTACGAGCAGTACTTC.